This T cell receptor (beta chain) was sequenced in a study of cytomegalovirus exposure and HLA in healthy donors. The PCR was carried out with 60 Vbeta primers and 13 Jbeta primers. TCRdb keeps only in-frame clones here, not all; method: immunoSEQ multiplex PCR. The sample consists of under 200,000 clones, around 81% of them appearing once. This clone occurred once. V shed 4 bases, J shed 4 bases, and the junction held 9 bases outside the gene matches. Per germline, CDR1 MRHNA and CDR2 SNTAGT. CDR3 length: 15 residues. V usage is TRBV6-4 and J usage is TRBJ1-2, with 7 bases lining up with TRBD1. The specimen was PBMCs. The TCR sequence derives from a middle-aged man in good health and CMV-seronegative. CDR3 bases: TGTGCCAGCAGTGTCACCGGGACAGCCAGCTATGGCTACACCTTC. This translates into CASSVTGTASYGYTF.